This T cell receptor beta chain appears in the sequencing data of a study of T cell repertoires in cytomegalovirus infection. Looking at the study overall: A matching HLA type, together with CMV infection, was signaled by public TCR beta signatures.

Losses at the gene ends were 0 bases for V and 5 bases for J; bases not matched to a gene: 5. Germline assignment: CDR1 SGHRS and CDR2 YFSETQ. The CDR3 runs to 15 residues. This clonotype was counted at least ten times. TCRdb used MiXCR to reprocess the reads, holding one entry per CDR3 protein. The sample shows 300,000 or so distinct CDR3 sequences, around 9.1% of them seen only once. The source material was PBMCs. The source is a human donor in good health (CMV status not recorded). Some clones in this sample may be carry-over from other donors' samples. The genes are TRBV5-1 and TRBJ2-1; 7 positions match TRBD1. CDR3 amino acids: CASSLEQGVHNEQFF. The CDR3 region has the DNA TGCGCCAGCAGCTTGGAGCAGGGGGTCCACAATGAGCAGTTCTTC.